This entry concerns a single T cell receptor (beta chain). The germline V gene has CDR1 SGHTA and CDR2 FQGNSA. There are 17 residues in the CDR3. V lost 3 bases and J 1 base, leaving 15 bases between the germline ends. In the source study's methods: Scientists estimated how many nucleated cells there were by amplifying reference gene primers. The protocol was immunoSEQ multiplex PCR, while the TCRdb copy is restricted to in-frame clones and leaves out a portion. V and J calls and clone size follow that table, whereas D and trimming were derived from the DNA. The data hold 140,000 to 150,000 clones, with around four fifths observed a single time. The data originate from a study of blood T cell repertoires in COVID-19. Study at large: The samples span acute and convalescent COVID-19 from the United States, Italy and Spain. The analysed material was cDNA or gDNA that came from T cells, B-cell-depleted T cells, or PBMCs.

Sample: peripheral blood. This chain connects TRBV7-2 to TRBJ2-2; tentative D call: TRBD1 (6 bases). The TCR comes from a human donor in a cohort sampled during active COVID-19. The CDR3 is CASSFLMGRGNTGELFF. The CDR3 DNA sequence: TGTGCCAGCAGCTTCCTCATGGGCAGGGGGAACACCGGGGAGCTGTTTTTT. The variable domain in full, completed from reference TRBV7-2 and TRBJ2-2, reads GAGVSQSPSNKVTEKGKDVELRCDPISGHTALYWYRQSLGQGLEFLIYFQGNSAPDKSGLPSDRFSAERTGGSVSTLTIQRTQQEDSAVYLCASSFLMGRGNTGELFFGEGSRLTVL.